The 14 T cell receptor beta chains below were found in one sample sequenced in a study of CD8 T cells in Susac syndrome. Reverse transcription used about 0.45 to 1 ug RNA and random hexamers. TCRdb re-derived calls from the immunoSEQ multiplex PCR reads in MiXCR, one entry per CDR3 protein. The sample carries approximately 26,000 distinct CDR3 sequences, roughly 94% recorded once. The specimen sequenced was CD8+ T cells from PBMCs. These receptor sequences come from a human donor in good health.

The V and J genes are TRBV20-1 and TRBJ2-1, with 9 bases fitting TRBD2. Trimming at V came to 7 bases and at J to 10 bases, leaving 11 bases not matched to a gene. Per germline, CDR1 DFQATT and CDR2 SNEGSKA (reference sequence). This CDR3 spans 13 amino acids. The CDR3: CSDRLAGIGEQFF. The CDR3 region has the DNA TGCAGTGATCGGCTAGCGGGGATCGGGGAGCAGTTCTTC.

This clonotype was found once. The chain couples TRBV6-6 to TRBJ2-1, with D hard to call. Germline V gene lookup returns CDR1 MNHNY and CDR2 SVGAGI (reference sequence). Trimming pared 10 bases from V and 8 bases from J, leaving 9 bases between. This CDR3 region has 10 residues. CDR3 DNA sequence: TGTGCCACCCTCTCGGATGAGCAGTTCTTC. It codes for CATLSDEQFF.

For this clonotype: The conserved phenylalanine or tryptophan normally closing the CDR3 is absent here, so this likely arose from a read error. V usage is TRBV7-9 and J usage is TRBJ2-7; 10 bases are shared with TRBD1. The trim removed 3 bases at V and 6 bases at J, leaving 2 bases unmatched. This CDR3 comprises 13 residues. Germline CDR1 and CDR2: SEHNR and FQNEAQ (reference sequence). The CDR3 is CASSLDRGSEQYL. Here the CDR3 DNA reads TGTGCCAGCAGCTTGGACAGGGGGAGCGAGCAGTACCTC.

The chain employs TRBV20-1 and TRBJ1-1; tentatively, D is TRBD1 (5 bases). Trimming pared 5 bases from V and 0 bases from J, leaving 10 bases between. The V gene's germline CDR1 is DFQATT and CDR2 SNEGSKA (reference sequence). This CDR3 spans 13 amino acids. The CDR3 nucleotides are TGCAGTGCTCCTAAAGGGGTGAACACTGAAGCTTTCTTT. Translation gives CSAPKGVNTEAFF.

This clonotype was counted once. V and J are TRBV20-1 and TRBJ2-1; TRBD1 matches 7 bases. CDR3 length equals 14 residues. J gave up 5 bases and V 6 bases, and 10 bases lay outside the gene matches. Germline assignment: CDR1 DFQATT and CDR2 SNEGSKA (reference sequence). In nucleotides, the CDR3 is TGCAGTGCCCCTGACAGGGCGATAGACAATGAGCAGTTCTTC. This translates into CSAPDRAIDNEQFF.

This sequence joins TRBV12-5 and TRBJ2-3; the match to TRBD2 covers 8 bases. In germline, CDR1 is LGHNT, CDR2 FRNRAP. V dropped 6 bases and J dropped 2; count of bases not matched to a gene: 10. The CDR3 totals 16 residues. The CDR3 here is CASGTRGGGPTDTQYF. DNA of the CDR3: TGTGCTAGTGGGACTCGCGGCGGGGGGCCCACAGATACGCAGTATTTT.

The V gene is TRBV3-1, the J gene TRBJ1-5; 8 bases are shared with TRBD1. This CDR3 has 15 amino acids. The junction had 0 bases not matched to a gene; V was cut back by 1 base and J by 1 base. Germline CDR1 and CDR2: LGHDT and YNNKEL (reference sequence). CDR3 residues: CASSQGQGSNQPQHF. In nucleotides, the CDR3 is TGTGCCAGCAGCCAAGGACAGGGGAGCAATCAGCCCCAGCATTTT.

The rearrangement uses TRBV7-9 and TRBJ2-5; the D gene is possibly TRBD1 (7 bases). In germline, CDR1 is SEHNR, CDR2 FQNEAQ (reference sequence). The V gene lost 5 bases and the J gene lost 4 bases, with 14 bases spanning the gap. This CDR3 comprises 14 residues. Here the CDR3 reads CASSPRGARETQYF. The CDR3 region has the DNA TGTGCCAGCAGCCCCAGGGGGGCTCGAGAGACCCAGTACTTC. Based on the CDR3 plus reference TRBV7-9 and TRBJ2-5, the full variable domain is DTGVSQNPRHKITKRGQNVTFRCDPISEHNRLYWYRQTLGQGPEFLTYFQNEAQLEKSRLLSDRFSAERPKGSFSTLEIQRTEQGDSAMYLCASSPRGARETQYFGPGTRLLVL.

This clonotype was recorded a few times. The V and J genes are TRBV19 and TRBJ2-1; TRBD2 matches at 8 bases. V was clipped by 3 bases and J by 9 bases; unmatched bases: 4. There are 13 residues in the CDR3. From germline, CDR1 is LNHDA and CDR2 SQIVND (reference sequence). CDR3 coding DNA: TGTGCCAGTAGTATCGGACTAGCTGTTGAGCAGTTCTTC. Translated: CASSIGLAVEQFF.

This chain links TRBV5-6 with TRBJ1-1; D unclear. With 4 bases removed from V and 4 bases from J, the gap between germline ends came to 14 bases. CDR3 length: 14 amino acids. From germline, CDR1 is SGHDT and CDR2 YYEEEE. CDR3 nucleotides: TGTGCCAGCAGCCCAGGACCATCGGCCACTGAAGCTTTCTTT. Residues: CASSPGPSATEAFF.

This sequence joins TRBV20-1 and TRBJ2-7; 7 nucleotides line up with TRBD2. This CDR3 is 12 amino acids long. The trim removed 6 bases at V and 6 bases at J, leaving 8 bases unmatched. Germline loops: CDR1 DFQATT, CDR2 SNEGSKA (reference sequence). CDR3 sequence reads: CSAPGTTREQYF. The DNA for the CDR3 is TGCAGTGCGCCCGGGACTACCCGCGAGCAGTACTTC.

The rearrangement joins TRBV7-6 to TRBJ2-5, with 7 bases identical to TRBD2. CDR1 is SGHVS, CDR2 FNYEAQ, per germline. Trimming at V came to 6 bases and at J to 4 bases, leaving 14 bases not matched to a gene. This CDR3 has 16 residues. This chain's CDR3 is CASSGGDPSYLETQYF. The CDR3 DNA reads TGTGCCAGCAGTGGGGGGGACCCCAGCTACCTAGAGACCCAGTACTTC.

The V call is TRBV25-1, the J call TRBJ1-4, with D uncertain. CDR1 is MGHDK, CDR2 SYGVNS, per germline. The CDR3 has 15 amino acids. V lost 3 bases, J lost 3 bases, and 11 bases lay in between. The CDR3 sequence: CASSDSRTPNEKLFF. The CDR3 DNA reads as TGTGCCAGCAGTGACTCCAGAACTCCTAATGAAAAACTGTTTTTT.

This sequence joins TRBV7-2 and TRBJ2-5; 11 positions agree with TRBD2. The CDR3 totals 17 residues. The germline CDR1 and CDR2 sequences are SGHTA and FQGNSA. The V segment lost 5 bases and the J segment 5 bases; nucleotides outside the gene matches: 13. The CDR3 reads CASSPSVSGGARETQYF. The CDR3 nucleotides are TGTGCCAGCAGCCCCTCCGTTAGCGGGGGGGCCCGGGAGACCCAGTACTTC.